Below, 8 T cell receptor beta chains from the same sample are listed, as sequenced in a study of T cell responses to AZD1222 COVID-19 vaccine. Repertoires were generated with immunoSEQ multiplex PCR, while TCRdb's copy carries only in-frame clones and drops some. Of 75,000 to 95,000 clones in the sample, approximately 89% were seen once. The starting material was peripheral blood, obtained 28 days after the second AZD1222 dose. The receptor set was obtained from an adult who received the AZD1222 COVID-19 vaccine.

V usage is TRBV27 and J usage is TRBJ1-1; D not resolved. Germline V CDR1 and CDR2: MNHEY, SMNVEV (reference sequence). The CDR3 totals 13 residues. Trimming removed 5 bases from V and 6 bases from J, with 13 bases in between. The CDR3 protein is CASSVKWDAEAFF. In DNA, the CDR3 is TGTGCCAGCAGTGTCAAATGGGATGCTGAAGCTTTCTTT.

The chain has TRBV5-4 and TRBJ2-7; D is possibly TRBD1 (6 bases). This CDR3 is built from 13 residues. The V gene's germline CDR1 is SGHNT and CDR2 YYREEE (reference sequence). V dropped 5 bases and J dropped 3 bases, with 12 bases sitting between them. The CDR3 loop reads CASSNRVYYEQYF. The CDR3 DNA is TGTGCCAGCAGTAACAGGGTCTACTACGAGCAGTACTTC.

The genes are TRBV6-2 or TRBV6-3 and TRBJ2-6; D not resolved. The V end lost 0 bases, the J end lost 0 bases, and 15 bases lay between the germline ends. CDR1 MNHEY and CDR2 SVGEGT come from the germline V gene. This CDR3 region has 19 residues. CDR3 residues: CASSYSKVEGPSGANVLTF. The CDR3 nucleotides read TGTGCCAGCAGTTACTCGAAGGTCGAAGGTCCCTCTGGGGCCAACGTCCTGACTTTC.

This chain connects TRBV29-1 to TRBJ2-7; D is perhaps TRBD2 (6 bases). Between the trimmed V and J ends, which lost 1 base and 2 bases, there was a span of 15 bases. The CDR3 sequence is 15 residues long. Germline CDR1 reads SQVTM; CDR2 reads ANQGSEA. The CDR3 sequence: CSVEAHGGRAYEQYF. As DNA, the CDR3 is TGCAGCGTTGAAGCTCACGGGGGTAGAGCCTACGAGCAGTACTTC.

In this sample, this clone turned up a few times. The rearrangement joins TRBV6-2 or TRBV6-3 to TRBJ1-4; 9 bases fit TRBD1. Per germline, CDR1 MNHEY and CDR2 SVGEGT. The CDR3 has 14 amino acids. V dropped 2 bases and J dropped 8; count of bases not matched to a gene: 3. The CDR3 DNA reads as TGTGCCAGCAGTTACGGGACAGGGTCGGAAAAACTGTTTTTT. As protein: CASSYGTGSEKLFF.

The chain uses TRBV11-2 and TRBJ2-7; unclear D gene. The CDR3 length is 12 residues. Per the germline V gene, CDR1 is SGHAT and CDR2 is FQNNGV. Between the trimmed V and J ends, which lost 1 base and 1 base, there was a span of 2 bases. The CDR3 is CASSLGSYEQYV. The CDR3 coding sequence is TGTGCCAGCAGCTTAGGTTCCTACGAGCAGTACGTC.

The rearrangement links TRBV7-2 to TRBJ1-6, with a weak D call TRBD1 (5 bases). V was pared by 2 bases and J by 9 bases, with 11 bases between. This CDR3 comprises 14 residues. Germline V gene lookup returns CDR1 SGHTA and CDR2 FQGNSA. The CDR3 nucleotides read TGTGCCAGCAGCTTACAGGGTAGCGTTTCACCCCTCCACTTT. Amino acids: CASSLQGSVSPLHF.

This chain links TRBV5-8 with TRBJ1-2, with TRBD1 as a possible D gene (5 bases). Germline CDR1 and CDR2: SGHTS and YDEGEE. This CDR3 is built from 12 residues. Deletions cut 4 bases from V and 4 bases from J, with 8 bases between. In nucleotides, the CDR3 is TGTGCCAGCAGCGCAGGGTTCTATGGCTACACCTTC. Its translation: CASSAGFYGYTF. The variable domain in full, completed from reference TRBV5-8 and TRBJ1-2, reads EAGVTQSPTHLIKTRGQQATLRCSPISGHTSVYWYQQALGLGLQFLLWYDEGEERNRGNFPPRFSGRQFPNYSSELNVNALELEDSALYLCASSAGFYGYTFGSGTRLTVV.